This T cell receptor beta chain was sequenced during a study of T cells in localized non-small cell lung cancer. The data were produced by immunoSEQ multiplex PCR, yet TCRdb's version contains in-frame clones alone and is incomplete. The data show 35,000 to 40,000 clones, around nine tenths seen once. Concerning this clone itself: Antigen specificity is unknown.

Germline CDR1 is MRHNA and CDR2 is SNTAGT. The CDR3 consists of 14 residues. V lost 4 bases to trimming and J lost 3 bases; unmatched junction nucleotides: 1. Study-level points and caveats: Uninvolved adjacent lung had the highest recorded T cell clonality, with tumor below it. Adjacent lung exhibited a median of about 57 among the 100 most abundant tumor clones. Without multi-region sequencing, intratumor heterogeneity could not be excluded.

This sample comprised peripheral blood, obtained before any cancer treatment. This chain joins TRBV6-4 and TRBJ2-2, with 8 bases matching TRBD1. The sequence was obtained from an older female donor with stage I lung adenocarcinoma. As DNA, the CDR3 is TGTGCCAGCAGTGCGACAGGGGACACCGGGGAGCTGTTTTTT. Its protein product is CASSATGDTGELFF.